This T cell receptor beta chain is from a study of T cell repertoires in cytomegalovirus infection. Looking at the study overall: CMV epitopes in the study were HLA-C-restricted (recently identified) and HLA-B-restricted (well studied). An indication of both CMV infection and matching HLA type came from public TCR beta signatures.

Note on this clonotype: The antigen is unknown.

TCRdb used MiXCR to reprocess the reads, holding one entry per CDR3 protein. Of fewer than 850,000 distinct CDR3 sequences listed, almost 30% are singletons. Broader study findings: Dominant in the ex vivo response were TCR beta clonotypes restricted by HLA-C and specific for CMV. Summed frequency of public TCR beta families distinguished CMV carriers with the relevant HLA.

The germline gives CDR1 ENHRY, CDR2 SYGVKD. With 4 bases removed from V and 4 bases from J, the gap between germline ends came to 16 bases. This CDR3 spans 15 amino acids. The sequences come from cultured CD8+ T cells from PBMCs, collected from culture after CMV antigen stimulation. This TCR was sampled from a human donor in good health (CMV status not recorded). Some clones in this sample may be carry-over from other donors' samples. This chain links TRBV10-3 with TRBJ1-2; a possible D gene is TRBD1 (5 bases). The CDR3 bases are TGTGCCATCAGTGTCCGGGGCACTCAAGGCTATGGCTACACCTTC. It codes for CAISVRGTQGYGYTF.